This entry features one T cell receptor (beta chain) sequence. Its antigen is currently unknown. This sample was included in a study of shared clonotypes between healthy human individuals. Study-level findings and limits: Sampling used blood alone; tissue repertoires probably differ.

The CDR3 has 15 amino acids. V dropped 1 base and J dropped 5 bases, with 11 bases sitting between them. Per germline, CDR1 SEHNR and CDR2 FQNEAQ (reference sequence). The protocol was immunoSEQ multiplex PCR, while the TCRdb copy is restricted to in-frame clones and leaves out a portion. The sample carries about 480,000 clones, around 79% recorded once. Every contributor of samples was a Caucasian grown-up residing in Nashville, Tennessee. Genomic DNA of unsorted samples came from roughly 90 million PBMCs. The rearrangement joins TRBV7-9 to TRBJ1-4, with a weak D call TRBD1 (6 bases). The receptor comes from a woman aged 40-49 years in good health. Some clones in this sample may be carry-over from other donors' samples. Sequencing input: PBMCs. CDR3 sequence (DNA): TGTGCCAGCAGCTTAGAGGGGGTTTCGAATGAAAAACTGTTTTTT. Translation gives CASSLEGVSNEKLFF.